This T cell receptor beta chain was sequenced in a study of cytomegalovirus exposure and HLA in healthy donors. A word on this clone: Antigen specificity is unknown.

Primers: 60 Vbeta forward and 13 Jbeta reverse. Some clones are missing from TCRdb's copy, which holds only in-frame ones; the method was immunoSEQ multiplex PCR. The table records 100,000 to 150,000 clones, around 75% of them present only once. General observations from the study: A later analysis showed HLA-associated TCR beta chains outstripping equally common others in clonal expansion.

V was clipped by 1 base and J by 6 bases, with 16 bases between them. CDR3 length: 16 amino acids. Germline V CDR1 and CDR2: SGHTA, FQGNSA. Sequenced material: PBMCs. The chain links TRBV7-2 to TRBJ2-1, with D maybe TRBD2 (6 bases). The clonotype originates from a woman in her forties or fifties in good health and CMV-seronegative. CDR3: CASSLVGGNRANEQFF. The CDR3 DNA reads TGTGCCAGCAGCTTAGTCGGCGGGAATAGGGCCAATGAGCAGTTCTTC.